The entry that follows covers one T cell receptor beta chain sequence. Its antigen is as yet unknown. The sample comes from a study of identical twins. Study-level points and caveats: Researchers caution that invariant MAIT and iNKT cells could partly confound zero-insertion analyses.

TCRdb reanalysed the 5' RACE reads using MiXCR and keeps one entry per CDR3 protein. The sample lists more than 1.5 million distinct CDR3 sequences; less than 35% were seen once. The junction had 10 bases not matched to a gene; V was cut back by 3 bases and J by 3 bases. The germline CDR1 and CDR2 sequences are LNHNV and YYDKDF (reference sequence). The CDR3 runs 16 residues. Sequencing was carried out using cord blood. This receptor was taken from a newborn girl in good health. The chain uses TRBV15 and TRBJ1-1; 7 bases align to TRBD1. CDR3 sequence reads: CATSSQDRARDTEAFF. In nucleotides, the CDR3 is TGTGCCACCAGCAGCCAAGACAGGGCAAGGGACACTGAAGCTTTCTTT.